This TCR beta chain was sequenced for a study of blood T cell repertoires in COVID-19. About the study: Acute and convalescent COVID-19 specimens originated in the United States, Italy and Spain.

Participants spanned ages about 18 to 90 years and resided in 20 to 25 US areas. Recovered Cohort 3 donors showed two negative PCRs, clearance, or symptom resolution. The CDR3 contains 15 residues. Per germline, CDR1 SGHRS and CDR2 YFSETQ. With V trimmed by 2 bases and J by 4 bases, 7 bases remained unmatched. Authors' methods: Nucleated cell number was recorded as an estimate derived from reference gene primer amplification. TCRdb's table, derived via immunoSEQ multiplex PCR, lists solely in-frame clones and lacks some. D and trimming were read from the DNA, whereas the V and J calls and clone size are those reported in that table. The sample holds 300,000 to 400,000 clones, less than 90% seen once.

This chain joins TRBV5-1 and TRBJ2-3, with TRBD1 matching over 7 bases. Sequenced: PBMCs or T cells enriched from blood (not recorded which). The TCR was taken from a woman under 40 who had recovered from COVID-19. In nucleotides, the CDR3 is TGCGCCAGCAGCTTCGGGCAGGGGGAGCCAGATACGCAGTATTTT. Its translation: CASSFGQGEPDTQYF. Full variable domain (missing parts from reference TRBV5-1 and TRBJ2-3): KAGVTQTPRYLIKTRGQQVTLSCSPISGHRSVSWYQQTPGQGLQFLFEYFSETQRNKGNFPGRFSGRQFSNSRSEMNVSTLELGDSALYLCASSFGQGEPDTQYFGPGTRLTVL.